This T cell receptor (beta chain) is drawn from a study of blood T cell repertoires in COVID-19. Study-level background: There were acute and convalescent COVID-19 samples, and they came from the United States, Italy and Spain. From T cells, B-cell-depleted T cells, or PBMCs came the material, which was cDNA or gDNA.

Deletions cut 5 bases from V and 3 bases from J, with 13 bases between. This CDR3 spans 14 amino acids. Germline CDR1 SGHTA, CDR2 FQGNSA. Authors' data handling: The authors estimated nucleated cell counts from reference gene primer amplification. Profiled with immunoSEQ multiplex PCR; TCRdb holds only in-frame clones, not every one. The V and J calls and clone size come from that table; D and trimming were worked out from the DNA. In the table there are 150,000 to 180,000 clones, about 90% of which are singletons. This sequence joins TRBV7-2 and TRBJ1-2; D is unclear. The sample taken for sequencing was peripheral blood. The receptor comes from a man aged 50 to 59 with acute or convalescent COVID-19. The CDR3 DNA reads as TGTGCCAGCAGCCCGAAGGCCGGAGACTATGGCTACACCTTC. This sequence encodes CASSPKAGDYGYTF. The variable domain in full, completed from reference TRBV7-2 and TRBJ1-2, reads GAGVSQSPSNKVTEKGKDVELRCDPISGHTALYWYRQSLGQGLEFLIYFQGNSAPDKSGLPSDRFSAERTGGSVSTLTIQRTQQEDSAVYLCASSPKAGDYGYTFGSGTRLTVV.